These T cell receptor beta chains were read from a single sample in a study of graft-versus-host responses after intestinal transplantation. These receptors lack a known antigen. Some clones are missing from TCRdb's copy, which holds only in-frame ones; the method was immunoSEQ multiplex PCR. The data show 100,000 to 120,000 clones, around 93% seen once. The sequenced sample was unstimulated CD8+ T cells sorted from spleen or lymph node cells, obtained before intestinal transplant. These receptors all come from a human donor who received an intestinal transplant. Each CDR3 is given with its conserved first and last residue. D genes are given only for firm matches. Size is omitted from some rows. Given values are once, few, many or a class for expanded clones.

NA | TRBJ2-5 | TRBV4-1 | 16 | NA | TGCGCCAGCAGCCAAGGGAGGGGGCTACGCCAAGAGACCCAGTACTTC | CASSQGRGLRQETQYF
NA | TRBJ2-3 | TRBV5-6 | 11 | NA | TGTGCCAGCAGCTCGCCTGTGGGGCAGTATTTT | CASSSPVGQYF
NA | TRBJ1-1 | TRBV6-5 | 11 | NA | TGTGCCAGCAGTTACGGGGCTGAAGCTTTCTTT | CASSYGAEAFF
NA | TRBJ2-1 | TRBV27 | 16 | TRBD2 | TGTGCCAGCAGTAGACCTGCGGGAGGGCCTTCCAATGAGCAGTTCTTC | CASSRPAGGPSNEQFF
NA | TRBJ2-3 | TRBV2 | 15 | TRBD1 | TGTGCCAGCAGTGGGGTACAGGGGGGATTGGATACGCAGTATTTT | CASSGVQGGLDTQYF
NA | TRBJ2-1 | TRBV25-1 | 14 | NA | TGTGCCAGCACCGCGGGACAGTTTTACAATGAGCAGTTCTTC | CASTAGQFYNEQFF
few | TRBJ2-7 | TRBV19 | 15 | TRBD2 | TGTGCCAGTAGTATAGGACTAGCGGGTATCTACGAGCAGTACTTC | CASSIGLAGIYEQYF
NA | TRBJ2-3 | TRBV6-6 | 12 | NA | TGTGCCAGCAGTTACACACTAGACACGCAGTATTTT | CASSYTLDTQYF
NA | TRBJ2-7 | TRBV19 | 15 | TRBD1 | TGTGCCAGTAGTATCTCCGGACAGGCGACGTACGAGCAGTACTTC | CASSISGQATYEQYF
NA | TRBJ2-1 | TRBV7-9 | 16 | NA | TGTGCCAGCAGCTCAACCCATTCGGCTACAGGGATTGAGCAGTTCTTC | CASSSTHSATGIEQFF
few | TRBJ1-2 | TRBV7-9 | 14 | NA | TGTGCCAGCAGCTTGGATTCGGGTCGGCATGGCTACACCTTC | CASSLDSGRHGYTF